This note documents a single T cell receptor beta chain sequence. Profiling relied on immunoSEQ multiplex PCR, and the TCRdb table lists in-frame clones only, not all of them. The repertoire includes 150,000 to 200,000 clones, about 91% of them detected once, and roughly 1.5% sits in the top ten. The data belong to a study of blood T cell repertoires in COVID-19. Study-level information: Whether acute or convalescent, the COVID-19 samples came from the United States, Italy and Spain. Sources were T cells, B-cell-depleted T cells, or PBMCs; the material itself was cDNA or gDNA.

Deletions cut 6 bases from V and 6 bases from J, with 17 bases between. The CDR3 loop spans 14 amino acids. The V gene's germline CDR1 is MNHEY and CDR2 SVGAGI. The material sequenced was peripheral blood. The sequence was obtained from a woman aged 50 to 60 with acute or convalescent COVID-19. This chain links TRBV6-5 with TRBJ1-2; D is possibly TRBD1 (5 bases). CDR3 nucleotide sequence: TGTGCCAGCAGGAAGCTCAGGGATAGGGATGGCTACACCTTC. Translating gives CASRKLRDRDGYTF.